Listed below are T cell receptor beta chains from one sample, sequenced in a study of CD8 T cells in Susac syndrome. A single record per CDR3 protein comes from TCRdb applying MiXCR to the immunoSEQ multiplex PCR reads. Found here are 200,000 to 300,000 distinct CDR3 sequences, almost 97% of them singletons; the top ten hold 0.08% to 0.11%. The sequencing input was CD4+ T cells from PBMCs. The receptors shown here come from a human donor with Susac syndrome. The conserved cysteine and the conserved F or W are not part of the CDR3 here.

j_call | v_call | cdr3_aa
TRBJ2-5 | TRBV15 | ATSRVRVVYGTQY
TRBJ2-5 | TRBV5-1 | ASSFRLAGGQETQY
TRBJ2-7 | TRBV3-1 | ASSQDFEPQY
TRBJ1-3 | TRBV5-1 | ASSLTQQGNTIY
TRBJ1-3 | TRBV29-1 | SVGRLGSGNTIY
TRBJ2-1 | TRBV29-1 | SARPSIQGINNEQF
TRBJ1-5 | TRBV20-1 | SASGGTYSNQPQH
TRBJ2-5 | TRBV25-1 | ASSVLGTQY
TRBJ2-3 | TRBV23-1 | ASSPGLAGAFGTDTQY
TRBJ2-5 | TRBV12-3/TRBV12-4 | ASSRGQTQY
TRBJ2-2 | TRBV5-6 | ASSPRTGYSGELF
TRBJ1-3 | TRBV3-1 | ASSHITSGNTIY
TRBJ2-7 | TRBV19 | ASSRTGGEHYEQY
TRBJ2-2 | TRBV29-1 | SVLADHPPGELF
TRBJ2-4 | TRBV19 | ASSTWDRDIQY
TRBJ2-7 | TRBV29-1 | SVSVSGGGSYEQY
TRBJ1-3 | TRBV14 | ASSSRGQFVSGNTIY
TRBJ1-2 | TRBV20-1 | SARDDNYGYT
TRBJ1-1 | TRBV5-1 | ASSLWGMNTEAF
TRBJ1-3 | TRBV20-1 | SASRGSTSGNTIY
TRBJ1-4 | TRBV27 | ASSDREGEKLF
TRBJ2-7 | TRBV21-1 | ASSAPGSLWGYEQY
TRBJ1-2 | TRBV29-1 | SGADRIYGYT
TRBJ1-5 | TRBV7-2 | ASSLMSAYSNQPQH
TRBJ2-1 | TRBV24-1 | ATSVSRFYNEQF
TRBJ1-2 | TRBV6-1 | ASSETSLLGYT
TRBJ1-5 | TRBV20-1 | SARPTAGGYNQPQH
TRBJ2-5 | TRBV5-1 | ASSLGAGGHMGETQY
TRBJ2-7 | TRBV20-1 | SARALAGVEQY
TRBJ2-2 | TRBV7-9 | ASSPTNRVNTGELF
TRBJ2-5 | TRBV29-1 | SVGWTQETQY
TRBJ1-2 | TRBV4-1 | ASSRSPGDRGYT
TRBJ2-7 | TRBV5-1 | ASSRAGVSYEQY
TRBJ2-5 | TRBV21-1 | ASSPRQRKETQY
TRBJ2-5 | TRBV20-1 | SASRSAGGPFLETQY
TRBJ2-3 | TRBV14 | ASSQDATGLRTQY
TRBJ1-2 | TRBV20-1 | SYRSDHGANYGYT
TRBJ2-3 | TRBV20-1 | SARASADTQY
TRBJ2-5 | TRBV13 | ASSLVRPYQETQY
TRBJ2-7 | TRBV15 | ATSRDRGRTGYEQY
TRBJ2-1 | TRBV30 | AWSTFSANEQF
TRBJ2-2 | TRBV3-1 | ASSQPSGRAVTGELF
TRBJ2-7 | TRBV11-1 | ASSLSLTSEQY
TRBJ2-1 | TRBV5-4 | ASSLVADLNNEQF
TRBJ1-1 | TRBV24-1 | ATSDRHYTEAF
TRBJ2-7 | TRBV7-8 | ASGRERNSYEQY